This T cell receptor beta chain comes out of a study of cytotoxic CD8 clonotypes in ibrutinib-treated CLL. Study summary: Overall, some 25 responses were partial and 2 complete; following median roughly 72 months, about 15 patients stayed remitted and approximately 12 progressed. Response samples were obtained once patients had received a median 12 months of treatment, range 6 to 36.

Details on this clone: Its target is not known.

Using immunoSEQ multiplex PCR, the repertoire was profiled, and TCRdb retains in-frame clones only, with some absent. The sample records around 310,000 clones, around four fifths being singletons. Whole-study findings and limits: Clonality grew at ibrutinib response; at progression, it decreased back toward baseline. The study sampled sustained-remission and progressing patients at different times.

The source of this sequence is a human donor with chronic lymphocytic leukemia. Specimen: PBMCs, collected before ibrutinib treatment.

CDR3 sequence: CATSREGARSYEQYF. The CDR3 nucleotides read TGTGCCACCAGCAGGGAGGGGGCCCGATCCTACGAGCAGTACTTC. The chain has TRBV15 and TRBJ2-7; D possibly corresponds to TRBD1 (7 bases). The CDR3 runs 15 residues. Germline lookup yields CDR1 LNHNV and CDR2 YYDKDF (reference sequence). V was shortened by 3 bases and J by 1 base, with 13 bases between the two germline ends.